This T cell receptor (beta chain) was recovered during a study of blood T cell repertoires in COVID-19. Whole-study context: Italy, Spain and the United States were the sources of the convalescent and acute COVID-19 samples. T cells, B-cell-depleted T cells, or PBMCs provided the cDNA or gDNA that served as material.

Authors' data handling: Amplifying reference gene primers gave estimates of nucleated cell counts. The method was immunoSEQ multiplex PCR; TCRdb's version includes in-frame clones alone and lacks a portion of them. D and trimming were read from the DNA, whereas the V and J calls and clone size are those reported in that table. The sample has roughly 39,000 clones; around 90% are singletons. The CDR3 has 17 amino acids. The specimen sequenced was peripheral blood. This clonotype was obtained from a woman older than 75 with active COVID-19. The chain joins TRBV21-1 to TRBJ2-7; the table's TRBD1 call for D was not verified on the DNA. TRBV21-1 is a documented pseudogene. CDR3 in DNA: TGTGCCAGCAGCAAGAAGGAGACAGGGCCGAGGAGCTACGAGCAGTACTTC. This translates into CASSKKETGPRSYEQYF.